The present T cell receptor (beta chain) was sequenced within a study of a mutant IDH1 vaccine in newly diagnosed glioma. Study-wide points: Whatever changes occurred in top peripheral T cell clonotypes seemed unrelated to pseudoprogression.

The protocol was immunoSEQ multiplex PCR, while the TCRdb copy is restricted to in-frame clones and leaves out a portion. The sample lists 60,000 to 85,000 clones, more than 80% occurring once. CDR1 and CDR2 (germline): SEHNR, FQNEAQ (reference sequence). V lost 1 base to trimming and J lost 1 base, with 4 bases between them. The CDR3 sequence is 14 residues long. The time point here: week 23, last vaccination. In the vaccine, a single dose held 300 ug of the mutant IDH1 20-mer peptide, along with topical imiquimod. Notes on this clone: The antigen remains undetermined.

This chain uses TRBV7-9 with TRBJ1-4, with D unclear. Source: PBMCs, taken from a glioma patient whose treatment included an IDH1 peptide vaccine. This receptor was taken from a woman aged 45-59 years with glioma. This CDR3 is CASSLGVTNEKLFF. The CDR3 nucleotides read TGTGCCAGCAGCTTAGGGGTAACTAATGAAAAACTGTTTTTT.